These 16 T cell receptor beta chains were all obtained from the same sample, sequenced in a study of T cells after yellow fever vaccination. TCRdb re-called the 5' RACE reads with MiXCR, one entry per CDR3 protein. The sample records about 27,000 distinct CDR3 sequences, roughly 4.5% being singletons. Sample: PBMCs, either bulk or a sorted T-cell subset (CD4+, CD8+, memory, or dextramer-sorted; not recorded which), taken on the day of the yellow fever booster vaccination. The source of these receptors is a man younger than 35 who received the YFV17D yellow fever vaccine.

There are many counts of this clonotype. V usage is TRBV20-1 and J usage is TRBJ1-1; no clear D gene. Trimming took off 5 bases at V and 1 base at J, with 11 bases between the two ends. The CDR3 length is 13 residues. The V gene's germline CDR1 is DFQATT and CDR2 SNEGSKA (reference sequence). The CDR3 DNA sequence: TGCAGTGCTCCCTTTCGGGGGAACACTGAAGCTTTCTTT. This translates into CSAPFRGNTEAFF.

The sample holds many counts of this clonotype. The chain's CDR3 is CASSYPGYHRELFF. The DNA for the CDR3 is TGTGCCAGCAGCTACCCAGGGTACCACCGGGAGCTGTTTTTT. This chain joins TRBV7-2 and TRBJ2-2; maybe TRBD1 (5 bases). This CDR3 is built from 14 residues. The V end was cut by 4 bases, the J end by 9 bases, with 15 bases between. CDR1 is SGHTA and CDR2 is FQGNSA in the germline V gene.

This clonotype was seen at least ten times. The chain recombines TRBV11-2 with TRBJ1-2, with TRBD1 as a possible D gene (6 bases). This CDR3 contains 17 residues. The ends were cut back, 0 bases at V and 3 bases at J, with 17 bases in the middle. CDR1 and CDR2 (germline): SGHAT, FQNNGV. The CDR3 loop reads CASSLDLETGWHYGYTF. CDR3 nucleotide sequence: TGTGCCAGCAGCTTAGATCTGGAAACAGGGTGGCACTATGGCTACACCTTC. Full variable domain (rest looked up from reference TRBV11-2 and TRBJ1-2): EAGVAQSPRYKIIEKRQSVAFWCNPISGHATLYWYQQILGQGPKLLIQFQNNGVVDDSQLPKDRFSAERLKGVDSTLKIQPAKLEDSAVYLCASSLDLETGWHYGYTFGSGTRLTVV.

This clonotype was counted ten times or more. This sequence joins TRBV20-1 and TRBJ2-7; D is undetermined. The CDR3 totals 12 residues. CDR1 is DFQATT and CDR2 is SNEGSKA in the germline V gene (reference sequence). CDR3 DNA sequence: TGCAGCGGGTGGGGAAGCTCCTACGAGCAGTACTTC. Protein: CSGWGSSYEQYF.

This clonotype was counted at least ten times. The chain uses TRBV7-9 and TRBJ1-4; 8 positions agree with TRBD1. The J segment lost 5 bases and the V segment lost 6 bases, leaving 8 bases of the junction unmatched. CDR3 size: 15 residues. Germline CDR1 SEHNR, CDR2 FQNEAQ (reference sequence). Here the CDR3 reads CASSPQGARNEKLFF. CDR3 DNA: TGTGCCAGCAGTCCTCAGGGGGCGAGAAATGAAAAACTGTTTTTT. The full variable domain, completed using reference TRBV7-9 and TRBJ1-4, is DTGVSQNPRHKITKRGQNVTFRCDPISEHNRLYWYRQTLGQGPEFLTYFQNEAQLEKSRLLSDRFSAERPKGSFSTLEIQRTEQGDSAMYLCASSPQGARNEKLFFGSGTQLSVL.

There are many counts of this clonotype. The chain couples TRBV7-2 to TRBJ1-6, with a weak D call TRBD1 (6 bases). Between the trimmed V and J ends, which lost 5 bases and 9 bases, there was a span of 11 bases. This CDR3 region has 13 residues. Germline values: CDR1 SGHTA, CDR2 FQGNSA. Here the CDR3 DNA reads TGTGCCAGCAGCAACAGGGTGTCTTCACCCCTCCACTTT. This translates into CASSNRVSSPLHF.

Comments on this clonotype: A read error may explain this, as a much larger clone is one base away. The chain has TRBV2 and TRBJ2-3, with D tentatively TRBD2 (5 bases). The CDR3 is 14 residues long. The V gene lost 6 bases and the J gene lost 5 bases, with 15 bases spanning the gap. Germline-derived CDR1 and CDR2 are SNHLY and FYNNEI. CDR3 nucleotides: TGTGCCAGCAGGGAACTAGACGGAATAGATACGCAGTATTTT. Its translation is CASRELDGIDTQYF.

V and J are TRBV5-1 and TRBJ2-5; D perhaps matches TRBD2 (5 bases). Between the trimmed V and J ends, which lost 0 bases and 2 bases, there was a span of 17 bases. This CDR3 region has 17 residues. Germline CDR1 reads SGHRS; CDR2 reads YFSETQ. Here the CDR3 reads CASSLALGPATQETQYF. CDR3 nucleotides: TGCGCCAGCAGCTTGGCACTAGGACCGGCGACACAAGAGACCCAGTACTTC.

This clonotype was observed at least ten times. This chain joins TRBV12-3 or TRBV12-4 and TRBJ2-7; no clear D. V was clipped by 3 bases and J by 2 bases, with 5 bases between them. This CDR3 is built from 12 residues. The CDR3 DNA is TGTGCCAGCAGTTTTAACACCTACGAGCAGTACGTC. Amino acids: CASSFNTYEQYV.

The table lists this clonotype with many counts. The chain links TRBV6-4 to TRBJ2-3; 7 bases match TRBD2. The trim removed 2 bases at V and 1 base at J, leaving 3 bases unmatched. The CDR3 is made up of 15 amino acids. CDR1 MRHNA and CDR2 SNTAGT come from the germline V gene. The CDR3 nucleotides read TGTGCCAGCAGTGACGGGGCGGGGGGCACAGATACGCAGTATTTT. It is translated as CASSDGAGGTDTQYF.

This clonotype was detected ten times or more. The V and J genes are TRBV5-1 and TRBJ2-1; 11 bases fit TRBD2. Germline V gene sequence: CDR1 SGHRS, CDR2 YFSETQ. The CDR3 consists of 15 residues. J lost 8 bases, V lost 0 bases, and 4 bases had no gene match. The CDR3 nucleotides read TGCGCCAGCAGCTTGGATATAGCGGGGGGGGATGAGCAGTTCTTC. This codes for CASSLDIAGGDEQFF. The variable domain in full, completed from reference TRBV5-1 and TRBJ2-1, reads KAGVTQTPRYLIKTRGQQVTLSCSPISGHRSVSWYQQTPGQGLQFLFEYFSETQRNKGNFPGRFSGRQFSNSRSEMNVSTLELGDSALYLCASSLDIAGGDEQFFGPGTRLTVL.

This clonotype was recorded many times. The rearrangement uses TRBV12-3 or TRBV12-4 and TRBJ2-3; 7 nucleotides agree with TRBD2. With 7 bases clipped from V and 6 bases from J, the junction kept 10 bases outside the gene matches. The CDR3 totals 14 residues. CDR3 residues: CASTWVLALDTQYF. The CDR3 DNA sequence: TGTGCCAGCACCTGGGTACTAGCGCTTGATACGCAGTATTTT.

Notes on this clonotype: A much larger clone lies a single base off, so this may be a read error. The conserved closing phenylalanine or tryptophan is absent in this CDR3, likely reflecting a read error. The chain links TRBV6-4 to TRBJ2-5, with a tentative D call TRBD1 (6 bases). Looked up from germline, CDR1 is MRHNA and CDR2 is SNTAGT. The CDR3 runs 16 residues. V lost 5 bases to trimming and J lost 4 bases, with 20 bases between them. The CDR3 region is CASSLQPNRAAETQYL. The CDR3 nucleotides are TGTGCCAGCAGTTTACAGCCAAACAGGGCCGCAGAGACCCAGTACTTA.

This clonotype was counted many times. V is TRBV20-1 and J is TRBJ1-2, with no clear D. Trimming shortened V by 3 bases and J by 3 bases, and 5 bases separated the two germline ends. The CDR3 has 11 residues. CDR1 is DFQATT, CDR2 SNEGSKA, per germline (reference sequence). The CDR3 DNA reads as TGCAGTGCTAGGTGGGACTATGGCTACACCTTC. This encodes CSARWDYGYTF.

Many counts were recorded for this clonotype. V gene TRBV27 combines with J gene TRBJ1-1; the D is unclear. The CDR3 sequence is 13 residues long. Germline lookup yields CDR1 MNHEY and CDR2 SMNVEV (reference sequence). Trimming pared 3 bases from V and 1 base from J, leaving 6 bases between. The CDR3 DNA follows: TGTGCCAGCAGTTTCAACCCGAACACTGAAGCTTTCTTT. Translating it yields CASSFNPNTEAFF.

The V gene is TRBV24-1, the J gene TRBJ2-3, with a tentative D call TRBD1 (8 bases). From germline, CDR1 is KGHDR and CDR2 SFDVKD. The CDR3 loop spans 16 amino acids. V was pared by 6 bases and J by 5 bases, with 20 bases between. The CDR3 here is CATSSGRRGTGDTQYF. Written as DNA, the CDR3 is TGTGCCACCAGTAGTGGGCGGCGGGGGACAGGAGATACGCAGTATTTT.